This T cell receptor (beta chain) was captured by sequencing in a study of T-cell reconstitution after alpha-beta-depleted transplantation in children. Preparation of the TCRbeta library was carried out with unique molecular identifiers. TCRdb used MiXCR to reprocess the PCR reads, holding one entry per CDR3 protein. The data contain some 460,000 distinct CDR3 sequences, roughly 17% of them singletons. The CDR3 extends over 15 amino acids. V was clipped by 5 bases and J by 5 bases; unmatched bases: 10. Germline CDR1 reads ENHRY; CDR2 reads SYGVKD. The chain carries TRBV10-3 and TRBJ2-7; 9 bases line up with TRBD2. This TCR came from a boy less than two years old who had a stem cell transplant for Wiskott-Aldrich syndrome, so the T cells may come from the graft donor. The starting material was PBMCs, mostly from graft donor cells, obtained 360 days after TCRalphabeta/CD19-depleted stem cell transplant. Here the CDR3 reads CAISLAGGPANEQYF. CDR3 sequence (DNA): TGTGCCATCAGTTTGGCGGGGGGGCCGGCTAACGAGCAGTACTTC.